A single sample gave rise to the 14 T cell receptor beta chains below, sequenced in a study of blood T cell repertoires in COVID-19. Repertoires were generated with immunoSEQ multiplex PCR, while TCRdb's copy carries only in-frame clones and drops some. The table shows roughly 330,000 clones, with about nine tenths occurring only once. Sequenced: PBMCs or T cells enriched from blood (not recorded which). The receptors originated from a young woman who had recovered from COVID-19.

This clone has just one count. V usage is TRBV27 and J usage is TRBJ1-2; no clear D gene. The V gene's germline CDR1 is MNHEY and CDR2 SMNVEV (reference sequence). The CDR3 runs to 13 residues. Trimming removed 7 bases at V and 7 bases at J, with 16 bases between. The CDR3 nucleotides read TGTGCCAGCATGCGACTGGCAGACTCTGGCTACACCTTC. Encoded protein: CASMRLADSGYTF.

The rearrangement uses TRBV28 and TRBJ2-5; 9 nucleotides align to TRBD2. V dropped 4 bases and J dropped 3; count of bases not matched to a gene: 3. The germline V gene encodes CDR1 MDHEN and CDR2 SYDVKM. This CDR3 has 14 residues. DNA for the CDR3: TGTGCCAGCAGTTCTAGCGGGATCGAAGAGACCCAGTACTTC. This gives the protein CASSSSGIEETQYF.

The chain joins TRBV5-6 to TRBJ2-7; D may be TRBD1 (5 bases). Trimming left V 4 bases short and J 5 bases short, with 13 bases between. The CDR3 extends over 13 amino acids. From germline, CDR1 is SGHDT and CDR2 YYEEEE. CDR3 coding DNA: TGTGCCAGCAGCCCTGACAGTGGGGACGAGCAGTACTTC. Encoded protein: CASSPDSGDEQYF.

There are a few counts of this clone. This chain connects TRBV24-1 to TRBJ1-2; D ambiguous. The CDR3 runs 14 residues. V gave up 3 bases and J gave up 4 bases, with 11 bases separating them. CDR1 is KGHDR, CDR2 SFDVKD, per germline. The CDR3 is CATSDRWSSYGYTF. The CDR3 DNA reads as TGTGCCACCAGTGATAGGTGGAGCAGCTATGGCTACACCTTC.

This chain links TRBV9 with TRBJ2-3, with D perhaps TRBD2 (5 bases). The CDR3 covers 13 residues. V gave up 0 bases and J gave up 5 bases, with 7 bases separating them. CDR1 and CDR2 from the germline V gene are SGDLS and YYNGEE. The CDR3 loop reads CASSVVEGDTQYF. For the CDR3, the DNA is TGTGCCAGCAGCGTAGTTGAGGGAGATACGCAGTATTTT.

The chain couples TRBV19 to TRBJ1-6; a possible D gene is TRBD1 (5 bases). Germline lookup yields CDR1 LNHDA and CDR2 SQIVND (reference sequence). Trimming removed 5 bases from V and 10 bases from J, with 18 bases in between. This CDR3 contains 15 residues. CDR3 sequence: CASSRGGNLNSPLHF. CDR3 sequence (DNA): TGTGCCAGTAGTCGTGGGGGGAACCTAAACTCACCCCTCCACTTT.

The chain carries TRBV11-1 and TRBJ2-7; the match to TRBD1 covers 7 bases. CDR1 and CDR2 (germline): SGHAT, FQDESV (reference sequence). The CDR3 has 15 residues. Trimming cost V 5 bases and J 3 bases; bases outside gene matches: 10. CDR3 sequence: CASSPGQPAFYEQYF. The DNA for the CDR3 is TGTGCCAGCAGCCCGGGACAGCCAGCGTTCTACGAGCAGTACTTC.

Turning to this clone: The sample holds other DNA sequences that translate to the same CDR3. In nucleotides, the CDR3 is TGTGCCAGCAGCTTAGTGTCCAGGGCCACTGAAGCTTTCTTT. It translates to CASSLVSRATEAFF. This chain links TRBV7-9 with TRBJ1-1; TRBD1 might be the D (5 bases). The CDR3 extends over 14 amino acids. The germline gives CDR1 SEHNR, CDR2 FQNEAQ (reference sequence). Trimming cost V 1 base and J 4 bases, with 10 bases left between them. The full variable domain, in which reference TRBV7-9 and TRBJ1-1 provide the parts outside the CDR3, is DTGVSQNPRHKITKRGQNVTFRCDPISEHNRLYWYRQTLGQGPEFLTYFQNEAQLEKSRLLSDRFSAERPKGSFSTLEIQRTEQGDSAMYLCASSLVSRATEAFFGQGTRLTVV.

The V gene is TRBV7-3, the J gene TRBJ2-5; D might be TRBD1 (5 bases). The V and J ends lost 0 bases and 3 bases respectively, with 5 bases between them. This CDR3 region has 13 residues. The germline V gene encodes CDR1 SGHTA and CDR2 FQGTGA. This CDR3 reads CASSLTREETQYF. For the CDR3, the DNA is TGTGCCAGCAGCTTAACCAGGGAAGAGACCCAGTACTTC.

The V call is TRBV3-1 (or the pseudogene TRBV3-2), the J call TRBJ1-1, with D possibly TRBD1 on 5 matching bases. The CDR3 loop spans 11 amino acids. Trimming removed 8 bases from V and 4 bases from J, with 8 bases in between. Germline V gene lookup returns CDR1 LGHDT and CDR2 YNNKEL (reference sequence). The CDR3 DNA reads TGTGCCAGCTCAGGGTTCACTGAAGCTTTCTTT. This translates into CASSGFTEAFF.

The rearrangement uses TRBV3-1 (or the pseudogene TRBV3-2) and TRBJ1-5, with D perhaps matching TRBD1 (5 bases). CDR1 LGHDT and CDR2 YNNKEL come from the germline V gene (reference sequence). CDR3 size: 14 residues. Trimming stripped 4 bases from V and 7 bases from J, with 14 bases between. This chain's CDR3 is CASSPRRGEQPQHF. CDR3 bases: TGTGCCAGCAGCCCTCGACGGGGGGAACAGCCCCAGCATTTT.

This chain joins TRBV28 and TRBJ1-6, with 8 bases lining up with TRBD1. Germline CDR1 reads MDHEN; CDR2 reads SYDVKM. Germline trimming cut 4 bases from V and 8 bases from J; bases unmatched to any gene: 10. CDR3 length: 16 residues. Here the CDR3 DNA reads TGTGCCAGCAGTTCCCCTGGACAGGGTAGGGATTCACCCCTCCACTTT. It is translated as CASSSPGQGRDSPLHF.

The chain combines TRBV13 with TRBJ1-2; D uncertain. CDR3 length equals 14 residues. The germline CDR1 and CDR2 sequences are PRHDT and FYEKMQ (reference sequence). Trimming removed 5 bases from V and 6 bases from J, with 16 bases in between. CDR3 amino acids: CASSTLVEVDGYTF. The CDR3 DNA reads TGTGCCAGCAGCACATTAGTGGAGGTGGATGGCTACACCTTC. The full variable domain, with the rest looked up from reference TRBV13 and TRBJ1-2, is AAGVIQSPRHLIKEKRETATLKCYPIPRHDTVYWYQQGPGQDPQFLISFYEKMQSDKGSIPDRFSAQQFSDYHSELNMSSLELGDSALYFCASSTLVEVDGYTFGSGTRLTVV.

This rearrangement joins TRBV24-1 to TRBJ2-2; 7 bases fit TRBD2. The CDR3 sequence is 13 residues long. Germline V gives CDR1 KGHDR, CDR2 SFDVKD. The ends lost 5 bases at V and 6 bases at J; junction bases unmatched: 2. CDR3 amino acids: CATSARGAGELFF. DNA for the CDR3: TGTGCCACCAGTGCCCGGGGGGCCGGGGAGCTGTTTTTT.